Here is one T cell receptor beta chain with its context. This sample is part of a study of T-cell memory formation after mild COVID-19. TCRdb re-called the 5' RACE reads with MiXCR, one entry per CDR3 protein. The table has fewer than 250,000 distinct CDR3 sequences, approximately 10% seen once. The TCR comes from a man aged 18-30 years who had mild COVID-19 (a few samples of this study predate the infection). Cell type and time point are not known. The sequencing sample was made of PBMCs or a T cell subset sorted from them (not recorded which).

CDR3 loop: CASSSLAGGRYNEQFF. Written as DNA, the CDR3 is TGTGCCAGCAGCTCACTAGCGGGGGGACGTTACAATGAGCAGTTCTTC. The chain recombines TRBV7-2 with TRBJ2-1, with 12 bases identical to TRBD2. V lost 4 bases to trimming and J lost 4 bases; unmatched junction nucleotides: 5. The CDR3 is made up of 16 amino acids. Germline CDR1 reads SGHTA; CDR2 reads FQGNSA.